These T cell receptor beta chains were read from a single sample in a study of blood T cell repertoires in COVID-19. Method: immunoSEQ multiplex PCR; TCRdb's copy keeps in-frame clones and lacks some. Altogether 55,000 to 70,000 clones are present, roughly 86% being singletons, with the ten largest covering less than 8%. Sample: peripheral blood. The source is a man in his 60s with acute or convalescent COVID-19. The CDR3 runs from the conserved cysteine through the conserved F or W. The D gene is left open where the match is weak. Size tells how often a clone was seen (once, few, many) or the class of an expanded clone, and some rows leave it out.

d_call	j_call	v_call	clone_size	cdr3_nt	cdr3_aa
TRBD1	TRBJ1-4	TRBV18	.	TGTGCCAGCTCACCCCCGTCCGGACAGGGAGCTTCTGAAAAACTGTTTTTT	CASSPPSGQGASEKLFF
.	TRBJ1-2	TRBV19	.	TGTGCCAGTAGTATAGTCCGTAACTATGGCTACACCTTC	CASSIVRNYGYTF
TRBD2	TRBJ2-5	TRBV19	.	TGTGCCAGTAGTTTTGGAGCGGGGTCAGAGACCCAGTACTTC	CASSFGAGSETQYF
.	TRBJ1-2	TRBV11-2	.	TGTGCCAGCAGTCTGTCGGGGGGCCCCTATGGCTACACCTTC	CASSLSGGPYGYTF
.	TRBJ2-7	TRBV23-1	.	TGCGCCAGCAGTCAATCAGGGGACTCCCCCTCCTACGAGCAGTACTTC	CASSQSGDSPSYEQYF
.	TRBJ2-7	TRBV5-1	.	TGCGCCAGCAGCGCCGCCGAGGCCTCCTACGAGCAGTACTTC	CASSAAEASYEQYF
.	TRBJ2-1	TRBV5-6	.	TGTGCCAGCAGCTTGGTCAGGGACAATGAGCAGTTCTTC	CASSLVRDNEQFF
TRBD2	TRBJ2-3	TRBV9	.	TGTGCCAGCAGCGTGGGTAGGAGCGGGGGTGCAGATACGCAGTATTTT	CASSVGRSGGADTQYF
TRBD1	TRBJ1-2	TRBV7-8	.	TGTGCCAGCAGCTTGAAAAGCGGGACAGGGACTAACTATGGCTACACCTTC	CASSLKSGTGTNYGYTF
.	TRBJ1-1	TRBV18	.	TGTGCCAGCTCACCGAACAGTAACACTGAAGCTTTCTTT	CASSPNSNTEAFF
.	TRBJ1-4	TRBV6-5	.	TGTGCCAGCAGCGAGACGGCGGGAAAACTGTTTTTT	CASSETAGKLFF
.	TRBJ1-2	TRBV5-8	.	TGTGCCAGCAGCTTGATGGGTCCGGGGGGCTACACCTTC	CASSLMGPGGYTF
.	TRBJ1-1	TRBV4-2	.	TGTGCCAGCAGCCAGGTTGAAGGGAGTGAAGCTTTCTTT	CASSQVEGSEAFF
.	TRBJ1-2	TRBV19	once	TGTGCCAGTAGTATAAGTCAGGCAGGATATGGCTACACCTTC	CASSISQAGYGYTF
.	TRBJ1-2	TRBV2	.	TGTGCCAGCAATTTCGACACCGTAGATGGCTACACCTTC	CASNFDTVDGYTF
TRBD1	TRBJ1-5	TRBV10-2	once	TGCGCCAGCAGTGCGAGGACAGGCCCGAATCAGCCCCAGCATTTT	CASSARTGPNQPQHF